This T cell receptor beta chain emerged from a study of Graves' ophthalmopathy and Graves' hyperthyroidism. For the study at large: Peripheral blood samples were taken at initial diagnosis, before any treatment.

Uncontrolled infections, other autoimmune diseases, pregnancy or lactation barred patients from enrollment. Reliance was placed on clinical symptoms, serum thyroxine, TRAb, thyroid ultrasound and orbital computed tomography for diagnosis. As the starting material, approximately 10 ml of fresh peripheral blood yielded the PBMCs. The V end was cut by 1 base, the J end by 5 bases, with 11 bases between. CDR1 and CDR2 (germline): SEHNR, FQNEAQ (reference sequence). The CDR3 consists of 14 residues. The authors amplified TCR beta CDR3 regions from RNA transcripts. First-round RT-PCR relied on HTBI primers, and a second-round multiplex PCR came next. From the multiplex PCR reads, TCRdb called clonotypes with MiXCR, one entry per CDR3 protein. The profile shows approximately 500,000 distinct CDR3 sequences, under 15% of them singletons. Ten or more counts support this clonotype.

The chain couples TRBV7-9 to TRBJ2-5; TRBD1 is a possible D gene (6 bases). This TCR came from a woman aged 25 to 45 with Graves' ophthalmopathy. The sequenced material came from blood. CDR3 residues: CASSLDGQGETQYF. As DNA, the CDR3 is TGTGCCAGCAGCTTAGATGGGCAGGGGGAGACCCAGTACTTC. Full variable domain (remainder filled in from reference TRBV7-9 and TRBJ2-5): DTGVSQNPRHKITKRGQNVTFRCDPISEHNRLYWYRQTLGQGPEFLTYFQNEAQLEKSRLLSDRFSAERPKGSFSTLEIQRTEQGDSAMYLCASSLDGQGETQYFGPGTRLLVL.